This T cell receptor (beta chain) originates from a study of graft-versus-host responses after intestinal transplantation (dated by TCRdb to about 2021). As for the study more broadly: The transplants that recipients got were multivisceral, liver-intestinal, or isolated intestinal. Anti-thymocyte globulin induction was given to all recipients, followed by maintenance tacrolimus and steroids for approximately three years. After intestinal transplantation, graft-versus-host and host-versus-graft alloreactive T cell clones in the graft, circulation and bone marrow were tracked using bulk TCR-beta CDR3 sequencing. Alloreactive clones were identified by sequencing pre-transplant mixed lymphocyte reaction products and comparing these products with unstimulated pre-transplant donor and recipient T cells. A cohort of under 30 intestinal transplant recipients, including one retransplant, was enrolled, and 3 patients lacking pretransplant specimens were excluded. A peak of at least 4% donor T cells among recipient peripheral blood mononuclear cells was the definition used for donor T cell macrochimerism. Instead of going to the commercial service, samples from a few later patients were sequenced in-house on an Illumina MiSeq and processed with MiXCR.

The study at large found these results: GvH clones were found in recipient bone marrow, and some of the GvH clones appeared earlier in ileal mucosa or blood, which is consistent with an intestinal mucosal origin. High GvH to HvG T cell clonal ratios were observed in the allografts of patients with donor T cell macrochimerism. Early after transplant, peak levels of circulating GvH clones were found to be associated with declines in HvG clones. Conclusions were limited by the relatively low number and heterogeneity of intestinal transplant patients.

Blood samples were collected up to 4 times in the first month after transplant and then at least monthly when available. CDR1 and CDR2 (SGHDT, YYEEEE) derive from the germline V gene. Reading from cysteine to phenylalanine, the CDR3 counts 15 amino acids. Of the read, only the CDR3 DNA is kept; its 45 bases are in frame from base 1. The germline V end is reduced by 4 bases and the J end by 6 bases; junction bases left unmatched: 9. Note on this clone: This receptor's antigen is unknown. Per-nucleotide qualities are absent, and no much larger clonotype sits a single base away.

The protocol used for the library was the immunoSEQ multiplex PCR assay. Adaptive Biotechnologies carried out high-throughput TCR-beta CDR3 sequencing of genomic DNA for most patients. The paper's data handling went like this. Adaptive's ImmunoSEQ software was the source of the TCR sequencing data for 15 to 20 patients, while a few other patients were processed with MiXCR and VDJtools. CDR3 nucleotide sequences shared between donor and recipient were removed because their origin could not be assigned. Alloreactive clones required at least 2-fold expansion over unstimulated cells and minimum CFSE-low frequency of 0.002% (template counts) or 0.001% (read counts). Mappable clones were those detected in sequenced pre-transplant spleen, lymph node, or MLR CFSE-low populations of the donor or recipient. The cumulative frequency of alloreactive clones was calculated as a percentage of all sequences, weighted by copy number. TCRdb re-hosts the immuneACCESS table, in-frame sequences only. Its copies lack some clones; in the studies checked, an unresolved V gene accounts for under half of them, and the cause for the rest is not known. Clone size and V and J calls were adopted from that table, with D and trimming inferred from the DNA. The sample contains around 20,000 clones, approximately 80% of them found a single time. The top ten clonotypes cover about 1.9% of the sample.

The clonotype was recovered from a human patient who received an intestinal transplant, so some T cells may come from the graft donor. Sequenced material: PBMCs, taken 14 days after transplant. The chain is made from TRBV5-6 and TRBJ2-7, and 11 junctional nucleotides match TRBD2. The encoded CDR3 is CASSTLAGGPGEQYF. The nucleotides read TGTGCCAGCAGCACCTTAGCGGGAGGGCCTGGCGAGCAGTACTTC.